This T cell receptor (beta chain) was found in a study of T-cell reconstitution after alpha-beta-depleted transplantation in children. This clonotype was picked up many times. Molecular barcoding with unique molecular identifiers was used for the TCRbeta library. TCRdb re-derived calls from the PCR reads in MiXCR, one entry per CDR3 protein. Of some 72,000 distinct CDR3 sequences listed, approximately 7.4% are singletons. The sample in question was PBMCs from the stem cell graft donor, obtained from the stem cell graft. The receptor comes from a human donor who donated a stem cell graft to a child with acute lymphoblastic leukemia.

The CDR3 sequence: CATRTGTGNTGELFF. CDR3 DNA: TGTGCCACCAGAACCGGGACAGGGAACACCGGGGAGCTGTTTTTT. The chain links TRBV24-1 to TRBJ2-2; 8 bases match TRBD1. The germline V gene encodes CDR1 KGHDR and CDR2 SFDVKD. The CDR3 contains 15 residues. Trimming took 7 bases from V and 1 from J; bases not matched to a gene: 4.